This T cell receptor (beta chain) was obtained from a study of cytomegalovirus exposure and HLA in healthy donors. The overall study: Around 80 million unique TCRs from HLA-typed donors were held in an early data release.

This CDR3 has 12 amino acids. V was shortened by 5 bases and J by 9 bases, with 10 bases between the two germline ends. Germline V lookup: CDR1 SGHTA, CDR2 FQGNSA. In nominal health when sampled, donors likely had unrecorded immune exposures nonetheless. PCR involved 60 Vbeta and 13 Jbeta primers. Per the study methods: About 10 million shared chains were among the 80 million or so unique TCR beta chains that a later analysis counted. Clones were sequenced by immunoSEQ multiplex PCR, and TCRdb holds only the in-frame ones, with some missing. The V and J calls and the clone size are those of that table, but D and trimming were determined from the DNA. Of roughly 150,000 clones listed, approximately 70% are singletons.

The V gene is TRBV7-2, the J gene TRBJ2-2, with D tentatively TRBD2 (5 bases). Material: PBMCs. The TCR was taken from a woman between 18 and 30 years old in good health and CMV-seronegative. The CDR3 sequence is CASSLAGRELFF. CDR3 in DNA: TGTGCCAGCAGCCTTGCGGGTAGGGAGCTGTTTTTT.